These 25 T cell receptor beta chains share one sample of origin, sequenced in a study of blood T cell repertoires in COVID-19. Sequencing used immunoSEQ multiplex PCR; TCRdb keeps in-frame clones, though not all of them. The table shows more than 250,000 clones, with about 83% occurring only once. The sequenced material came from peripheral blood. The receptor source for this set is a woman aged 50 to 65 with acute or convalescent COVID-19.

Here the CDR3 DNA reads TGTGCCAGCAGCTTAGGACAGGGGGCAGGCACAGATACGCAGTATTTT. This codes for CASSLGQGAGTDTQYF. The genes are TRBV7-6 and TRBJ2-3; 10 nucleotides agree with TRBD1. The V gene end was trimmed by 1 base and the J gene end by 1 base; junction bases not matched to a gene: 2. This CDR3 spans 16 amino acids. Germline V gene data show CDR1 as SGHVS and CDR2 as FNYEAQ.

The chain has TRBV4-2 and TRBJ2-7; D gene ambiguous. Per the germline V gene, CDR1 is LGHNA and CDR2 is YNFKEQ. V lost 0 bases, J lost 2 bases, and 20 bases lay in between. This CDR3 spans 18 amino acids. This CDR3 reads CASSQDLVGGFMPYEQYF. Written as DNA, the CDR3 is TGTGCCAGCAGCCAAGATCTTGTTGGTGGCTTTATGCCCTACGAGCAGTACTTC.

The chain has TRBV3-1 (or the pseudogene TRBV3-2) and TRBJ2-5; D perhaps matches TRBD1 (8 bases). Trimming took 4 bases from V and 1 from J, leaving 28 bases between them. The CDR3 has 20 amino acids. Germline values: CDR1 LGHDT, CDR2 YNNKEL (reference sequence). The CDR3: CASSLPTGGIAGIVQETQYF. In nucleotides, the CDR3 is TGTGCCAGCAGCCTGCCCACAGGGGGGATAGCGGGTATCGTCCAAGAGACCCAGTACTTC.

This clone occurred once. V is TRBV6-2 or TRBV6-3 and J is TRBJ2-7, with 7 bases lining up with TRBD2. This CDR3 region has 12 residues. V lost 6 bases and J lost 5; bases outside the gene matches: 4. CDR1 and CDR2 from the germline V gene are MNHEY and SVGEGT. For the CDR3, the DNA is TGTGCCAGCAGCGCCGGACTAGACGAGCAGTACTTC. Amino acid sequence: CASSAGLDEQYF.

This clone showed up just once. The CDR3 loop is CASSPQVMGTDTQYF. CDR3 DNA sequence: TGTGCCAGCAGTCCACAGGTCATGGGCACAGATACGCAGTATTTT. This chain connects TRBV7-2 to TRBJ2-3; D perhaps matches TRBD1 (5 bases). The CDR3 consists of 15 residues. V lost 6 bases to trimming and J lost 1 base, with 14 bases between them. Germline CDR1 is SGHTA and CDR2 is FQGNSA.

The rearrangement joins TRBV9 to TRBJ2-3, with D perhaps TRBD1 (5 bases). Looked up from germline, CDR1 is SGDLS and CDR2 is YYNGEE. The V and J ends lost 3 bases and 2 bases respectively, with 16 bases between them. This CDR3 region has 16 residues. CDR3 bases: TGTGCCAGCAGCGCTAGTACAGGTACCCCCACAGATACGCAGTATTTT. Its protein product is CASSASTGTPTDTQYF.

This chain joins TRBV5-6 and TRBJ1-1, with a possible D match to TRBD1 (5 bases). CDR1 and CDR2 from the germline V gene are SGHDT and YYEEEE. V was clipped by 4 bases and J by 1 base, with 11 bases between them. This CDR3 is 14 amino acids long. CDR3 residues: CASSPAGQNTEAFF. The CDR3 DNA reads TGTGCCAGCAGCCCCGCTGGACAGAACACTGAAGCTTTCTTT.

V and J are TRBV7-3 and TRBJ2-7; 7 nucleotides line up with TRBD1. The germline gives CDR1 SGHTA, CDR2 FQGTGA. V shed 8 bases and J 5 bases; nucleotides not matched to a gene: 12. The CDR3 is made up of 14 amino acids. The CDR3 DNA reads TGTGCCAGCGCTAGTAGGGGACAGTACGACGAGCAGTACTTC. Translated, it gives CASASRGQYDEQYF.

The CDR3 reads CASRPKALSSYNEQFF. The CDR3 coding sequence is TGTGCCAGCAGACCCAAAGCCTTAAGCTCCTACAATGAGCAGTTCTTC. The chain uses TRBV28 and TRBJ2-1; D gene uncertain. V lost 6 bases, J lost 0 bases, and 15 bases lay in between. Germline CDR1 MDHEN, CDR2 SYDVKM. This CDR3 contains 16 residues.

V and J are TRBV7-3 and TRBJ2-1; 7 nucleotides match TRBD2. The V gene end was trimmed by 5 bases and the J gene end by 5 bases; junction bases not matched to a gene: 6. The CDR3 extends over 14 amino acids. Germline V gene data show CDR1 as SGHTA and CDR2 as FQGTGA. This CDR3 reads CASSRYREDNEQFF. The CDR3 DNA is TGTGCCAGCAGCCGATACCGGGAGGACAATGAGCAGTTCTTC.

V gene TRBV28 combines with J gene TRBJ2-1, with a weak D call TRBD1 (5 bases). Trimming left V 7 bases short and J 2 bases short, with 15 bases between. CDR1 and CDR2 from the germline V gene are MDHEN and SYDVKM. This CDR3 spans 15 amino acids. The CDR3 spells CASTPAGLTYNEQFF. CDR3 DNA sequence: TGTGCCAGCACCCCCGCAGGGTTAACCTACAATGAGCAGTTCTTC.

A few counts support this clone. The chain couples TRBV9 to TRBJ1-4; no reliable D call. The CDR3 spans 14 residues. Germline CDR1 SGDLS, CDR2 YYNGEE. Trimming stripped 3 bases from V and 8 bases from J, with 14 bases between. Here the CDR3 reads CASSAAEVREKLFF. The CDR3 DNA reads as TGTGCCAGCAGCGCAGCCGAGGTACGGGAAAAACTGTTTTTT. Full variable domain (remainder filled in from reference TRBV9 and TRBJ1-4): DSGVTQTPKHLITATGQRVTLRCSPRSGDLSVYWYQQSLDQGLQFLIQYYNGEERAKGNILERFSAQQFPDLHSELNLSSLELGDSALYFCASSAAEVREKLFFGSGTQLSVL.

In DNA, the CDR3 is TGTGCCAGCAGTTTATCGCGGGCAGGGGGCTTTGAGGGGTGGTCTTCCCACGAGCAGTACTTC. Amino acids: CASSLSRAGGFEGWSSHEQYF. The chain is built from TRBV27 and TRBJ2-7, with 8 nucleotides matching TRBD1. This CDR3 comprises 21 residues. Germline assignment: CDR1 MNHEY and CDR2 SMNVEV (reference sequence). V was clipped by 0 bases and J by 5 bases; unmatched bases: 24.

The V call is TRBV27, the J call TRBJ2-4; 8 bases match TRBD1. The ends lost 3 bases at V and 6 bases at J; junction bases unmatched: 10. Germline assignment: CDR1 MNHEY and CDR2 SMNVEV (reference sequence). The CDR3 sequence is 16 residues long. This CDR3 reads CASSLSAGTGLNIQYF. The CDR3 nucleotides read TGTGCCAGCAGTTTGTCTGCGGGGACAGGTCTAAACATTCAGTACTTC.

J is TRBJ1-5 and V is TRBV19; D gene uncertain. The germline CDR1 and CDR2 sequences are LNHDA and SQIVND (reference sequence). CDR3 size: 14 residues. Trimming took off 3 bases at V and 5 bases at J, with 11 bases between the two ends. This CDR3 reads CASSISLSYQPQHF. The CDR3 nucleotides read TGTGCCAGTAGTATTTCTCTCTCGTATCAGCCCCAGCATTTT.

This clone was counted between two and nine times. This rearrangement joins TRBV4-1 to TRBJ2-1; TRBD1 is a possible D gene (5 bases). CDR3 length: 19 amino acids. Germline CDR1 MGHRA, CDR2 YSYEKL. The germline V and J ends were trimmed by 1 base and 4 bases, with 23 bases remaining between them. Here the CDR3 reads CASSQGPKFGITGYNEQFF. CDR3 DNA sequence: TGCGCCAGCAGCCAAGGCCCGAAGTTTGGAATAACAGGATACAATGAGCAGTTCTTC.

This rearrangement joins TRBV9 to TRBJ2-1, with 8 bases aligning to TRBD2. The V and J ends lost 4 bases and 10 bases, in that order; junction bases with no gene match: 13. This CDR3 is built from 15 residues. Germline V gene data show CDR1 as SGDLS and CDR2 as YYNGEE. The CDR3 reads CASSPRSAGAWEQFF. The CDR3 nucleotides are TGTGCCAGCAGCCCACGGTCAGCGGGAGCTTGGGAGCAGTTCTTC.

This chain uses TRBV7-9 with TRBJ1-5; no definite D call. CDR1 and CDR2 (germline): SEHNR, FQNEAQ (reference sequence). V was trimmed by 5 bases and J by 3 bases, leaving 11 bases between them. The CDR3 runs to 14 residues. The CDR3 DNA reads as TGTGCCAGCAGCCATCGGGGAAACAATCAGCCCCAGCATTTT. Its translation: CASSHRGNNQPQHF.

This chain links TRBV13 with TRBJ2-4; TRBD1 matches at 7 bases. The CDR3 sequence is 16 residues long. The germline V gene has CDR1 PRHDT and CDR2 FYEKMQ (reference sequence). Trimming at V came to 5 bases and at J to 0 bases, leaving 7 bases not matched to a gene. CDR3 amino acids: CASSPQQGLAKNIQYF. CDR3 in DNA: TGTGCCAGCAGCCCACAACAGGGGCTAGCCAAAAACATTCAGTACTTC.

CDR3 loop: CASNGGGQLQETQYF. The CDR3, as DNA: TGTGCCAGCAACGGAGGGGGACAGCTCCAAGAGACCCAGTACTTC. This rearrangement joins TRBV28 to TRBJ2-5; a weak D match, TRBD1 (7 bases). Trimming shortened V by 7 bases and J by 1 base, and 16 bases separated the two germline ends. Germline V gene sequence: CDR1 MDHEN, CDR2 SYDVKM. The CDR3 loop spans 15 amino acids. Together with reference TRBV28 and TRBJ2-5, the CDR3 gives the full variable domain: DVKVTQSSRYLVKRTGEKVFLECVQDMDHENMFWYRQDPGLGLRLIYFSYDVKMKEKGDIPEGYSVSREKKERFSLILESASTNQTSMYLCASNGGGQLQETQYFGPGTRLLVL.

The gene calls are TRBV20-1 and TRBJ2-5; 11 nucleotides align to TRBD2. CDR1 is DFQATT, CDR2 SNEGSKA, per germline (reference sequence). Trimming took 3 bases from V and 6 from J; bases not matched to a gene: 9. The CDR3 covers 15 residues. The CDR3 DNA sequence: TGCAGTGCTAGTTCCTCACTAGCGGGAGTTAAGACCCAGTACTTC. Its translation: CSASSSLAGVKTQYF.

The chain combines TRBV7-3 with TRBJ2-7, with 11 bases identical to TRBD2. The CDR3 length is 14 residues. V lost 5 bases to trimming and J lost 4 bases; unmatched junction nucleotides: 4. Looked up from germline, CDR1 is SGHTA and CDR2 is FQGTGA. CDR3 nucleotide sequence: TGTGCCAGCAGCATGGGACTAGCGGATTACGAGCAGTACTTC. Protein product: CASSMGLADYEQYF. Looking up the rest from reference TRBV7-3 and TRBJ2-7 gives the full variable domain: GAGVSQTPSNKVTEKGKYVELRCDPISGHTALYWYRQSLGQGPEFLIYFQGTGAADDSGLPNDRFFAVRPEGSVSTLKIQRTERGDSAVYLCASSMGLADYEQYFGPGTRLTVT.

The chain carries TRBV19 and TRBJ2-5, with 9 bases lining up with TRBD2. CDR1 LNHDA and CDR2 SQIVND come from the germline V gene (reference sequence). The CDR3 length is 15 residues. With V trimmed by 6 bases and J by 5 bases, 10 bases remained unmatched. The CDR3 here is CASSPVSGRGETQYF. The CDR3 DNA reads TGTGCCAGTAGCCCGGTTAGCGGGAGAGGGGAGACCCAGTACTTC.

V usage is TRBV28 and J usage is TRBJ2-7; D is possibly TRBD1 (6 bases). The germline V gene encodes CDR1 MDHEN and CDR2 SYDVKM. The CDR3 loop spans 13 amino acids. V was pared by 6 bases and J by 1 base, with 10 bases between. CDR3 protein: CASRQGGSYEQYF. The CDR3 DNA reads as TGTGCCAGCAGACAGGGTGGATCCTACGAGCAGTACTTC.

This clone was found a few times. This chain joins TRBV28 and TRBJ2-6; D call uncertain. Germline lookup yields CDR1 MDHEN and CDR2 SYDVKM. The V gene lost 5 bases and the J gene lost 2 bases, with 22 bases spanning the gap. The CDR3 runs 19 residues. The CDR3 nucleotides are TGTGCCAGCAGTCCATTAGATTTGGCGCGAGGAACTGGGGCCAACGTCCTGACTTTC. It codes for CASSPLDLARGTGANVLTF. The variable domain in full, completed from reference TRBV28 and TRBJ2-6, reads DVKVTQSSRYLVKRTGEKVFLECVQDMDHENMFWYRQDPGLGLRLIYFSYDVKMKEKGDIPEGYSVSREKKERFSLILESASTNQTSMYLCASSPLDLARGTGANVLTFGAGSRLTVL.